This paragraph covers one TCR beta chain sequence. TCRdb's table, derived via immunoSEQ multiplex PCR, lists solely in-frame clones and lacks some. Counted here are 190,000 or so clones, about 87% occurring once; the ten biggest clones make up roughly 1.2%. Unmatched junction bases numbered 2, after V lost 4 bases and J lost 6 bases. CDR3 length equals 14 residues. Germline V gene sequence: CDR1 KGHDR, CDR2 SFDVKD. These data are taken from a study of blood T cell repertoires in COVID-19. Turning to the study itself: Some COVID-19 samples were acute and others convalescent; all came from the United States, Italy and Spain. The cDNA or gDNA used as material had been derived from T cells, B-cell-depleted T cells, or PBMCs.

This sequence originates from a man aged 25 to 40 who had recovered from COVID-19. Sequenced input: PBMCs or T cells enriched from blood (not recorded which). The gene calls are TRBV24-1 and TRBJ2-1; 10 bases fit TRBD1. As DNA, the CDR3 is TGTGCCACCAGTGACCGGACAGGGGGCAATGAGCAGTTCTTC. Amino acid sequence: CATSDRTGGNEQFF.